This passage covers 24 T cell receptor beta chains from one sample sequenced in a study of CD8 T cells in Susac syndrome. RNA, at 0.5 to 1 ug, was reverse transcribed with random hexamers. TCRdb passed the immunoSEQ multiplex PCR reads through MiXCR, listing each CDR3 protein once. The table lists some 260,000 distinct CDR3 sequences, around 83% of them singletons. Sequencing used CD8+ T cells from PBMCs. The receptors derive from a human donor with multiple sclerosis.

The V and J genes are TRBV27 and TRBJ2-3, with 9 bases aligning to TRBD2. The germline V gene encodes CDR1 MNHEY and CDR2 SMNVEV (reference sequence). V trimming: 1 base; J trimming: 1 base; junction bases outside the gene matches: 3. This CDR3 region has 16 residues. The CDR3, as DNA: TGTGCCAGCAGTTTATTCAGGACTAGCGGCACAGATACGCAGTATTTT. As protein: CASSLFRTSGTDTQYF.

This clonotype came up once. J is TRBJ2-4 and V is TRBV3-1, with 9 bases identical to TRBD2. Losses at the gene ends were 5 bases for V and 9 bases for J; bases not matched to a gene: 5. Germline V gene sequence: CDR1 LGHDT, CDR2 YNNKEL (reference sequence). The CDR3 is made up of 13 amino acids. The CDR3 loop is CASSTAGGRIQYF. In nucleotides, the CDR3 is TGTGCCAGCAGCACGGCGGGGGGGCGCATTCAGTACTTC.

This clonotype was counted between two and nine times. The CDR3 DNA follows: TGTGCCAGCAGCCAAGATAGGGGGCCGGTGGGTGAGCAGTACTTC. It yields the protein CASSQDRGPVGEQYF. This chain joins TRBV4-2 and TRBJ2-7, with TRBD1 matching 7 bases. CDR3 length: 15 amino acids. Looked up from germline, CDR1 is LGHNA and CDR2 is YNFKEQ. The ends lost 0 bases at V and 7 bases at J; junction bases unmatched: 9.

J is TRBJ1-2 and V is TRBV27; no clear D. V was clipped by 4 bases and J by 6 bases, with 15 bases between them. This CDR3 is built from 14 residues. CDR1 is MNHEY and CDR2 is SMNVEV in the germline V gene (reference sequence). The chain's CDR3 is CASSSNGREDGYTF. DNA of the CDR3: TGTGCCAGCAGTTCTAACGGGAGGGAGGATGGCTACACCTTC.

The chain links TRBV28 to TRBJ1-3, with a possible D match to TRBD1 (6 bases). The CDR3 runs to 13 residues. Germline V CDR1 and CDR2: MDHEN, SYDVKM. V lost 2 bases and J lost 5, with 7 bases in between. Here the CDR3 DNA reads TGTGCCAGCAGTTTACAGGGGAGAAACACCATATATTTT. Translation gives CASSLQGRNTIYF.

This sequence joins TRBV11-2 and TRBJ2-1; no reliable D call. V lost 2 bases, J lost 10 bases, and 9 bases lay in between. The CDR3 loop spans 12 amino acids. Per germline, CDR1 SGHAT and CDR2 FQNNGV. In nucleotides, the CDR3 is TGTGCCAGCAGCTTACATTTGAGCGAGCAGTTCTTC. Translating it yields CASSLHLSEQFF.

The chain joins TRBV27 to TRBJ2-3; 7 nucleotides align to TRBD1. The V gene's germline CDR1 is MNHEY and CDR2 SMNVEV (reference sequence). The length of the CDR3 is 16 residues. Germline trimming cut 6 bases from V and 2 bases from J; bases unmatched to any gene: 11. Here the CDR3 DNA reads TGTGCCAGCAGATCCAGACAGGGTCCTTTCACAGATACGCAGTATTTT. It specifies CASRSRQGPFTDTQYF.

V is TRBV6-1 and J is TRBJ2-3, with D unresolved. The length of the CDR3 is 12 residues. Trimming cost V 8 bases and J 2 bases, with 8 bases left between them. Germline V gene data show CDR1 as MNHNS and CDR2 as SASEGT. The CDR3 sequence is CASFSPTDTQYF. In nucleotides, the CDR3 is TGTGCCAGCTTTTCCCCCACAGATACGCAGTATTTT.

This clonotype was recorded a few times. The rearrangement links TRBV7-6 to TRBJ2-7, with D tentatively TRBD2 (5 bases). Germline V lookup: CDR1 SGHVS, CDR2 FNYEAQ. This CDR3 has 15 residues. V was trimmed by 1 base and J by 4 bases, leaving 14 bases between them. CDR3 nucleotides: TGTGCCAGCAGCTTAGATCCGGGGAGCCCGTACGAGCAGTACTTC. This sequence encodes CASSLDPGSPYEQYF.

V usage is TRBV2 and J usage is TRBJ2-7, with D unresolved. The CDR3 contains 10 residues. Germline V gene data show CDR1 as SNHLY and CDR2 as FYNNEI. Between the trimmed V and J ends, which lost 10 bases and 5 bases, there was a span of 9 bases. This CDR3 reads CATLYNEQYF. The CDR3 DNA reads TGTGCCACCCTCTATAACGAGCAGTACTTC. Together with reference TRBV2 and TRBJ2-7, the CDR3 gives the full variable domain: EPEVTQTPSHQVTQMGQEVILRCVPISNHLYFYWYRQILGQKVEFLVSFYNNEISEKSEIFDDQFSVERPDGSNFTLKIRSTKLEDSAMYFCATLYNEQYFGPGTRLTVT.

The gene calls are TRBV13 and TRBJ1-1; a possible D gene is TRBD1 (5 bases). The CDR3 covers 16 residues. V was shortened by 5 bases and J by 1 base, with 17 bases between the two germline ends. The V gene's germline CDR1 is PRHDT and CDR2 FYEKMQ (reference sequence). CDR3 sequence: CASSPSGDVRNTEAFF. In DNA form, the CDR3 reads TGTGCCAGCAGCCCATCGGGGGACGTCAGGAACACTGAAGCTTTCTTT. Full variable domain (outside the CDR3, taken from reference TRBV13 and TRBJ1-1): AAGVIQSPRHLIKEKRETATLKCYPIPRHDTVYWYQQGPGQDPQFLISFYEKMQSDKGSIPDRFSAQQFSDYHSELNMSSLELGDSALYFCASSPSGDVRNTEAFFGQGTRLTVV.

J is TRBJ1-2 and V is TRBV19; 7 positions match TRBD1. Germline V gene sequence: CDR1 LNHDA, CDR2 SQIVND (reference sequence). V was clipped by 4 bases and J by 4 bases; unmatched bases: 12. The CDR3 totals 16 residues. The CDR3 region is CASSTPAQGILYGYTF. The DNA for the CDR3 is TGTGCCAGTAGTACCCCCGCACAGGGGATACTCTATGGCTACACCTTC.

V gene TRBV28 combines with J gene TRBJ1-5, with D maybe TRBD1 (6 bases). The germline gives CDR1 MDHEN, CDR2 SYDVKM. The CDR3 contains 16 residues. The V end was cut by 8 bases, the J end by 3 bases, with 20 bases between. CDR3 amino acids: CASSLGGQGYNQPQHF. In DNA form, the CDR3 reads TGTGCCAGCTCATTGGGGGGGCAGGGATACAATCAGCCCCAGCATTTT.

The rearrangement links TRBV6-2 or TRBV6-3 to TRBJ2-1, with D possibly being TRBD2 (6 bases). V was clipped by 0 bases and J by 13 bases, with 16 bases between them. The CDR3 is made up of 14 amino acids. CDR1 and CDR2 (germline): MNHEY, SVGEGT. The CDR3 region is CASSYSASATLQFF. For the CDR3, the DNA is TGTGCCAGCAGTTACTCGGCTAGCGCAACCCTCCAGTTCTTC.

J is TRBJ1-1 and V is TRBV4-1, with D maybe TRBD1 (6 bases). Germline CDR1 reads MGHRA; CDR2 reads YSYEKL. Trimming removed 0 bases at V and 1 base at J, with 9 bases between. The CDR3 is 15 amino acids. DNA of the CDR3: TGCGCCAGCAGCCAAGATCTAGGGGGGAACACTGAAGCTTTCTTT. Translating gives CASSQDLGGNTEAFF.

The rearrangement links TRBV5-4 to TRBJ2-4, with 14 nucleotides matching TRBD2. This CDR3 spans 16 amino acids. The trim removed 4 bases at V and 7 bases at J, leaving 7 bases unmatched. CDR1 and CDR2 (germline): SGHNT, YYREEE (reference sequence). In nucleotides, the CDR3 is TGTGCCAGCAGCCCCCTGGGACTAGCGGGAGATAACATTCAGTACTTC. Encoded protein: CASSPLGLAGDNIQYF.

The CDR3 nucleotides read TGTGCCAGCAGCTTAGGAGGTATGCACAATGAGCAGTTCTTC. Residues: CASSLGGMHNEQFF. The V gene is TRBV7-9, the J gene TRBJ2-1; unclear D gene. The V gene lost 1 base and the J gene lost 5 bases, with 9 bases spanning the gap. CDR3 size: 14 residues. CDR1 is SEHNR and CDR2 is FQNEAQ in the germline V gene (reference sequence).

The chain combines TRBV27 with TRBJ1-6, with no clear D. The germline CDR1 and CDR2 sequences are MNHEY and SMNVEV (reference sequence). The CDR3 is 10 residues long. V gave up 8 bases and J gave up 8 bases, with 4 bases separating them. The chain's CDR3 is CASGYSPLHF. CDR3 DNA: TGTGCCAGCGGATATTCACCCCTCCACTTT.

The chain carries TRBV27 and TRBJ2-1, with 9 bases fitting TRBD1. The length of the CDR3 is 14 residues. Germline trimming cut 3 bases from V and 6 bases from J; bases unmatched to any gene: 3. Germline CDR1 is MNHEY and CDR2 is SMNVEV (reference sequence). DNA of the CDR3: TGTGCCAGCAGTTTTGGACAGGGGTTCAATGAGCAGTTCTTC. This gives the protein CASSFGQGFNEQFF.

This chain connects TRBV7-8 to TRBJ2-7; D is perhaps TRBD1 (5 bases). Germline assignment: CDR1 SGHVS and CDR2 FQNEAQ. Trimming took off 5 bases at V and 3 bases at J, with 17 bases between the two ends. This CDR3 region has 15 residues. The CDR3 region has the DNA TGTGCCAGCAGCCCTCCCCCGGACACCAACTACGAGCAGTACTTC. Protein product: CASSPPPDTNYEQYF.

The chain combines TRBV20-1 with TRBJ2-7, with 10 bases aligning to TRBD1. The CDR3 loop spans 16 amino acids. J gave up 3 bases and V 6 bases, and 14 bases lay outside the gene matches. The germline V gene encodes CDR1 DFQATT and CDR2 SNEGSKA (reference sequence). The CDR3: CSAEPSGTGVFYEQYF. The CDR3 coding sequence is TGCAGTGCCGAGCCCTCCGGGACAGGGGTTTTCTACGAGCAGTACTTC.

The CDR3 coding sequence is TGCGCCAGCAGCCAAGCCAGTGAAGCTTTCTTT. Residues: CASSQASEAFF. The V call is TRBV4-1, the J call TRBJ1-1; D gene ambiguous. This CDR3 contains 11 residues. V shed 1 base and J shed 7 bases, with 4 bases lying between them. Germline CDR1 and CDR2: MGHRA and YSYEKL.

The V gene is TRBV7-3, the J gene TRBJ2-1; the match to TRBD2 covers 10 bases. The CDR3 has 17 amino acids. Germline trimming cut 0 bases from V and 4 bases from J; bases unmatched to any gene: 6. Germline V CDR1 and CDR2: SGHTA, FQGTGA. CDR3 nucleotides: TGTGCCAGCAGCTTAACGTTGGGACTAGCGCATTACAATGAGCAGTTCTTC. This codes for CASSLTLGLAHYNEQFF.

The chain uses TRBV28 and TRBJ2-2; a possible D gene is TRBD2 (5 bases). Trimming shortened V by 7 bases and J by 2 bases, and 14 bases separated the two germline ends. Germline loops: CDR1 MDHEN, CDR2 SYDVKM. The length of the CDR3 is 15 residues. The CDR3 spells CASMNGVSNTGELFF. The DNA for the CDR3 is TGTGCCAGCATGAACGGGGTTAGCAACACCGGGGAGCTGTTTTTT.